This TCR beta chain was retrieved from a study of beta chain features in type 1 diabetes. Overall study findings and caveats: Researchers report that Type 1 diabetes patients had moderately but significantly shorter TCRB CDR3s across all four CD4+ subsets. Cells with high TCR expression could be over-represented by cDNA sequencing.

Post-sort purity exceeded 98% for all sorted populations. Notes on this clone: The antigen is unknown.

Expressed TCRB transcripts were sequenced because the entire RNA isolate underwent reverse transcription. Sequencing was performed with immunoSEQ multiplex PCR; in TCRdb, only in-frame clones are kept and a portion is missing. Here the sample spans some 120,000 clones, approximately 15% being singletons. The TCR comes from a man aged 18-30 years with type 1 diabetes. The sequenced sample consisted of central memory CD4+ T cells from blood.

CDR3 loop: CASSLTGRGDQPQHF. CDR3 in DNA: TGTGCCAGCAGCTTGACAGGGAGGGGGGATCAGCCCCAGCATTTT. The rearrangement joins TRBV7-2 to TRBJ1-5; 7 bases are a match to TRBD1. J lost 5 bases, V lost 3 bases, and 7 bases had no gene match. This CDR3 has 15 residues. Germline CDR1 reads SGHTA; CDR2 reads FQGNSA.